What follows describes a single T cell receptor beta chain. What it binds is unknown. Semi-nested PCR with Nested Universal Primer A followed constant-region reverse priming of full-length variable regions. TCRdb processed the 5' RACE reads anew with MiXCR; each CDR3 protein has one entry. The sample holds around 44,000 distinct CDR3 sequences; roughly 30% are singletons and the top ten take less than 5%. Notes on the study in general: The larger cohort examined one V-J beta rearrangement, not whole repertoires.

This CDR3 is 16 amino acids long. Losses at the gene ends were 7 bases for V and 8 bases for J; bases not matched to a gene: 9. Sequenced input: tumor-infiltrating memory CD4+ T cells sorted from the breast tumor. Specified subset: memory CD4+ T cells, CD4+CD45RO+CD25-. The rearrangement uses TRBV12-3 or TRBV12-4 and TRBJ2-1, with TRBD2 matching 15 bases. This TCR was recovered from a female donor with breast cancer. The CDR3 DNA reads TGTGCCAGCACTGGACTAGCGGGAGGGGCGGGGCATGAGCAGTTCTTC. This encodes CASTGLAGGAGHEQFF.